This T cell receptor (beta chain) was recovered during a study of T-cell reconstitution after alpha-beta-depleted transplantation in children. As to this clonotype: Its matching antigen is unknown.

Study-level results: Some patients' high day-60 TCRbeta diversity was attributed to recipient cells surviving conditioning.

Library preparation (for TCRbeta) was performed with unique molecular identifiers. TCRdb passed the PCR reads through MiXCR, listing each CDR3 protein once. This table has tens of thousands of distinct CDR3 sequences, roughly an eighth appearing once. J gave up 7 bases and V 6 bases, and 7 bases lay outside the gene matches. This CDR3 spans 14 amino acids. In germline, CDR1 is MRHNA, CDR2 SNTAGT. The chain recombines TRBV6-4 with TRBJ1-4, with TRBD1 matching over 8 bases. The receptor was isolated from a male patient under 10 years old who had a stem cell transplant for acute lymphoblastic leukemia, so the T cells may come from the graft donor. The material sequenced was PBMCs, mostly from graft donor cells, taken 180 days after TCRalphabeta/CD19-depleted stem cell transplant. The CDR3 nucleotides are TGTGCCAGCAGCCAGGACAGGGAGGGTGAAAAACTGTTTTTT. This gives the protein CASSQDREGEKLFF.